Below, one T cell receptor (beta chain) is given with its context. The sample originates from a study of blood T cell repertoires in COVID-19. As originally analysed: The authors estimated nucleated cell counts from reference gene primer amplification. Clones were read by immunoSEQ multiplex PCR, and TCRdb kept only the in-frame ones, dropping some. That table gives V, J and clone size, and the DNA gave D and trimming. The sample has approximately 230,000 clones; about 85% are singletons. The sequence was obtained from a man younger than 35 with active or convalescent COVID-19. The sequenced sample consisted of peripheral blood.

The CDR3 spells CASSLAGGYYGYTF. CDR3 sequence (DNA): TGTGCCAGCAGCTTAGCTGGAGGGTACTATGGCTACACCTTC. The genes are TRBV7-9 and TRBJ1-2; unclear D gene. Germline-derived CDR1 and CDR2 are SEHNR and FQNEAQ (reference sequence). V was shortened by 0 bases and J by 3 bases, with 8 bases between the two germline ends. CDR3 length: 14 amino acids.